The table lists the clone carrying this T cell receptor (beta chain) with many counts. TCR beta CDR3 amplification used RNA transcripts. First-round RT-PCR with HTBI primers preceded a second-round multiplex PCR. MiXCR, run by TCRdb on the multiplex PCR reads, gives a single entry per CDR3 protein. Here the sample spans around 660,000 distinct CDR3 sequences, roughly two fifths being singletons. This sample was included in a study of Graves' ophthalmopathy and Graves' hyperthyroidism. The CDR3 spans 15 residues. Germline V gene sequence: CDR1 LNHDA, CDR2 SQIVND (reference sequence). V lost 6 bases to trimming and J lost 4 bases, with 18 bases between them.

This sequence originates from an adult man with Graves' ophthalmopathy. The chain joins TRBV19 to TRBJ1-1; weak D call: TRBD1 (5 bases). Sequenced material: peripheral blood. CDR3 sequence: CASSLGVAQGTEAFF. As DNA, the CDR3 is TGTGCCAGTAGCCTCGGCGTCGCCCAGGGCACTGAAGCTTTCTTT.